This T cell receptor beta chain derives from a study of blood T cell repertoires in COVID-19. Across the study: COVID-19 samples from acute and convalescent phases originated in the United States, Italy and Spain. Sample material is recorded as cDNA or gDNA derived from T cells, B-cell-depleted T cells, or PBMCs.

Per the original data handling: Scientists estimated how many nucleated cells there were by amplifying reference gene primers. Method: immunoSEQ multiplex PCR; TCRdb's copy keeps in-frame clones and lacks some. That table supplies the V and J calls and clone size; D and trimming were determined from the DNA. The repertoire holds more than 100,000 clones, with 88% as singletons. Looked up from germline, CDR1 is MGHRA and CDR2 is YSYEKL. This CDR3 is 16 amino acids long. Losses at the gene ends were 0 bases for V and 4 bases for J; bases not matched to a gene: 6. The sample comprised peripheral blood. This rearrangement joins TRBV4-1 to TRBJ2-1; 7 bases fit TRBD1. The sequence was collected from a man between 70 and 80 years old with active COVID-19. CDR3 sequence reads: CASSQDGGQRYNEQFF. The CDR3 DNA reads TGCGCCAGCAGCCAAGATGGGGGACAGCGATACAATGAGCAGTTCTTC.